This T cell receptor beta chain was retrieved from a study of T cell responses to AZD1222 COVID-19 vaccine. General study points: Sampled repertoires all dated from after the peak T cell response. Seropositive status at baseline applied to only a handful of AZD1222 recipients.

Trimming stripped 5 bases from V and 2 bases from J, with 18 bases between. Germline V gives CDR1 SGHTA, CDR2 FQGTGA. CDR3 length equals 16 residues. As to this clone: The antigen is not known.

Measured with immunoSEQ multiplex PCR; TCRdb has only the in-frame clones, and not every one. The sample carries 150,000 to 200,000 clones, 94% recorded once. The receptor was isolated from an adult in good health. Sequenced here: peripheral blood, sampled on day 0 of AZD1222 vaccination. The rearrangement uses TRBV7-3 and TRBJ1-1, with D possibly matching TRBD1 (5 bases). CDR3 coding DNA: TGTGCCAGCAGCGCAAGTCCAGGGACTAGAAACACTGAAGCTTTCTTT. Translation gives CASSASPGTRNTEAFF. The variable domain in full, completed from reference TRBV7-3 and TRBJ1-1, reads GAGVSQTPSNKVTEKGKYVELRCDPISGHTALYWYRQSLGQGPEFLIYFQGTGAADDSGLPNDRFFAVRPEGSVSTLKIQRTERGDSAVYLCASSASPGTRNTEAFFGQGTRLTVV.